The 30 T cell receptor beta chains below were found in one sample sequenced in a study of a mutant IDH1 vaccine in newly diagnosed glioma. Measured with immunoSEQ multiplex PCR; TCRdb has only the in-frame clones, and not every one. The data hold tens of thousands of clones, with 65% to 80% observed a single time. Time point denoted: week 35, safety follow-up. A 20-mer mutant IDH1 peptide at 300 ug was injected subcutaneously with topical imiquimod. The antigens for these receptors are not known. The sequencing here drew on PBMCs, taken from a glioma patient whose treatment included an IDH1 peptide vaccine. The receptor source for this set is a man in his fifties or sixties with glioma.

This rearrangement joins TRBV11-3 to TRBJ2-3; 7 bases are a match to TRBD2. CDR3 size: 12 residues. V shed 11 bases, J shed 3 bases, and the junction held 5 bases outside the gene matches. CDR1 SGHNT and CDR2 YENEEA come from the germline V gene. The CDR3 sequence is CASRGVTDTQYF. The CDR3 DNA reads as TGTGCCTCTCGGGGGGTAACAGATACGCAGTATTTT.

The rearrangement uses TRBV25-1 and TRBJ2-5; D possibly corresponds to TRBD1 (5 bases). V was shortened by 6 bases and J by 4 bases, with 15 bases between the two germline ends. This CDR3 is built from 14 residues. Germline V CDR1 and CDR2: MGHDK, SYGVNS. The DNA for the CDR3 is TGTGCCAGCAGCCCACAGGTTGGGGCAGAGACCCAGTACTTC. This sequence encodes CASSPQVGAETQYF.

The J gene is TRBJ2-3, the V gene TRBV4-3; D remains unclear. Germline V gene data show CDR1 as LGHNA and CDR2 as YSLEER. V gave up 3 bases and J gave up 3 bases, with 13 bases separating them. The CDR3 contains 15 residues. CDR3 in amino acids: CASSHYTDGTDTQYF. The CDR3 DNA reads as TGCGCCAGCAGCCATTACACGGATGGGACAGATACGCAGTATTTT.

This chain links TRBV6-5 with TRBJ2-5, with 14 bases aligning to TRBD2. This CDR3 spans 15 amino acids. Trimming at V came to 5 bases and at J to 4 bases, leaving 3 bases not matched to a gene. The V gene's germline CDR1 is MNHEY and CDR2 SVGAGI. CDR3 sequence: CASSPGLAGGETQYF. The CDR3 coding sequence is TGTGCCAGCAGTCCAGGACTAGCGGGGGGAGAGACCCAGTACTTC.

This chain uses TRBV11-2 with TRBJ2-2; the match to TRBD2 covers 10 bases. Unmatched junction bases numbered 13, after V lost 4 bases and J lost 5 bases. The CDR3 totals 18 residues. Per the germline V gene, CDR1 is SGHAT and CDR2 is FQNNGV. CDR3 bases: TGTGCCAGCAGCTCAACTGGACTAGCGGCCTATCGAACCGGGGAGCTGTTTTTT. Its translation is CASSSTGLAAYRTGELFF.

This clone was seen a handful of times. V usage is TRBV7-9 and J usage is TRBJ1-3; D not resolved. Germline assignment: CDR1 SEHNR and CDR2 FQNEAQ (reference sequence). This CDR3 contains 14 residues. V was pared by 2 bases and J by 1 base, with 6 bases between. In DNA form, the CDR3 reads TGTGCCAGCAGCTTAACCAGTTCTGGAAACACCATATATTTT. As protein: CASSLTSSGNTIYF.

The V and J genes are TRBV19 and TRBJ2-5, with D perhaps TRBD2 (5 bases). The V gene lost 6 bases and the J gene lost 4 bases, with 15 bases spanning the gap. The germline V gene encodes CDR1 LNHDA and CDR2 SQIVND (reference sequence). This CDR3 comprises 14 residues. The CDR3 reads CASSRRALLETQYF. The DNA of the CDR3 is TGTGCCAGTAGCCGGCGGGCGCTCCTAGAGACCCAGTACTTC.

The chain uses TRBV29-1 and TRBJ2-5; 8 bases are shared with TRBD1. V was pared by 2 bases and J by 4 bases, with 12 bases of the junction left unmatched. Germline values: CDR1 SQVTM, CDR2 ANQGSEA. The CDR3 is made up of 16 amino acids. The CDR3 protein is CSVEYPKGQEVETQYF. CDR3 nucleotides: TGCAGCGTTGAATACCCAAAGGGACAGGAGGTAGAGACCCAGTACTTC. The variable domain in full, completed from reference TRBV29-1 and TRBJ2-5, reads SAVISQKPSRDICQRGTSLTIQCQVDSQVTMMFWYRQQPGQSLTLIATANQGSEATYESGFVIDKFPISRPNLTFSTLTVSNMSPEDSSIYLCSVEYPKGQEVETQYFGPGTRLLVL.

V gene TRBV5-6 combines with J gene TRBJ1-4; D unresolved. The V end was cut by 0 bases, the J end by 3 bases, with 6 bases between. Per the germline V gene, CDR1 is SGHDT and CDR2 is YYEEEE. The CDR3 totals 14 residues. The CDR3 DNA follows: TGTGCCAGCAGCTTGGGATGGGCTAATGAAAAACTGTTTTTT. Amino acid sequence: CASSLGWANEKLFF. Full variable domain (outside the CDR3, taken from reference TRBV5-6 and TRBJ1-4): DAGVTQSPTHLIKTRGQQVTLRCSPKSGHDTVSWYQQALGQGPQFIFQYYEEEERQRGNFPDRFSGHQFPNYSSELNVNALLLGDSALYLCASSLGWANEKLFFGSGTQLSVL.

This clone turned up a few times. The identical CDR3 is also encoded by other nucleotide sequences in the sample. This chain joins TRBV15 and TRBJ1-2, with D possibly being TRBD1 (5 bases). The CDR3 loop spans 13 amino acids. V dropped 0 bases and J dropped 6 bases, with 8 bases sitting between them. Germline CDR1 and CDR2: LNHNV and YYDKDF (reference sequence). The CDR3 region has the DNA TGTGCCACCAGCAGAGAAGAAGGGGATGGCTACACCTTC. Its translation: CATSREEGDGYTF.

The chain's CDR3 is CASSLGRELMNTEAFF. The CDR3 bases are TGCGCCAGCAGCTTGGGCAGGGAACTTATGAACACTGAAGCTTTCTTT. This chain uses TRBV5-1 with TRBJ1-1; tentative D call: TRBD1 (5 bases). V was cut by 0 bases and J by 0 bases, with 12 bases left in between. CDR1 is SGHRS, CDR2 YFSETQ, per germline. CDR3 length: 16 residues.

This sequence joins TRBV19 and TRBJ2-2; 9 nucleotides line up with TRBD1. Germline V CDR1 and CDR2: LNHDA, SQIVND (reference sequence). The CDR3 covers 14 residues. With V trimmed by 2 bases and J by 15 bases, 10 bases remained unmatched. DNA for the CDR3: TGTGCCAGTAGTATAAGATCCGGGACAGGGAACTTGTTTTTT. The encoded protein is CASSIRSGTGNLFF.

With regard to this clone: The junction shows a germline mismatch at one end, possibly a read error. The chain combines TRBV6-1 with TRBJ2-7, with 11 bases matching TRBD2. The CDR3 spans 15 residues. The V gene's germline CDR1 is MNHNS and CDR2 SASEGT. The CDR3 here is CSSLSGGARSYEQYF. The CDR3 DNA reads TGTTCCAGTCTTAGCGGGGGGGCTCGGTCCTACGAGCAGTACTTC.

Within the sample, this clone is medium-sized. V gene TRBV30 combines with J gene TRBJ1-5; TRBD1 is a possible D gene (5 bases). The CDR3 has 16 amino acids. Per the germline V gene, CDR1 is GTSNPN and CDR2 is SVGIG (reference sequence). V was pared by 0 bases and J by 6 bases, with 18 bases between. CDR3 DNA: TGTGCCTGGAGTGTAGGGGCGGGTCCCTCGGGTCAGCCCCAGCATTTT. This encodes CAWSVGAGPSGQPQHF.

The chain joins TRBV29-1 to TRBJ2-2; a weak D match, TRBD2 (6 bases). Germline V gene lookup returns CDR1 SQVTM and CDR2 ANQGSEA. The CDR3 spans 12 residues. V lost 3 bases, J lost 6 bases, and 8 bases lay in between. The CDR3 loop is CSVDREAGELFF. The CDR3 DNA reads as TGCAGCGTTGACAGGGAGGCCGGGGAGCTGTTTTTT.

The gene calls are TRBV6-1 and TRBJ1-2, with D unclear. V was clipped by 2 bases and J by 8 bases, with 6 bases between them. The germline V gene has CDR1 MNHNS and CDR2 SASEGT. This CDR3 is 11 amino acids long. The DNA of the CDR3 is TGTGCCAGCAGTGAAAGTACCGGCTACACCTTC. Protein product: CASSESTGYTF.

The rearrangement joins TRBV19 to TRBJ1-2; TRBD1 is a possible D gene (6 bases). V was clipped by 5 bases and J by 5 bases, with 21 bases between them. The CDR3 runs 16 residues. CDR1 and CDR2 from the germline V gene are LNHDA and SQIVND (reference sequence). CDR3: CASSERGTPTSYGYTF. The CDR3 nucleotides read TGTGCCAGTAGTGAAAGAGGGACACCTACCTCTTATGGCTACACCTTC.

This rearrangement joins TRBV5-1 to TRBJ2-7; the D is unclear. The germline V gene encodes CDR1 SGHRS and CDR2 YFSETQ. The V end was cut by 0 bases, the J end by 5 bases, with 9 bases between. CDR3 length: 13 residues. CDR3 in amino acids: CASSLEVRDEQYF. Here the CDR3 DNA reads TGCGCCAGCAGCTTGGAGGTTCGCGACGAGCAGTACTTC.

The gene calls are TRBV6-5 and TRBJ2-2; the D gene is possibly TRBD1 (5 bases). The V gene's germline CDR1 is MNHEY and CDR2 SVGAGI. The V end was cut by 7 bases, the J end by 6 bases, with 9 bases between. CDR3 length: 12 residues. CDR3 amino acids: CASTWGSGELFF. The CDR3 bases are TGTGCCAGCACCTGGGGCTCCGGGGAGCTGTTTTTT.

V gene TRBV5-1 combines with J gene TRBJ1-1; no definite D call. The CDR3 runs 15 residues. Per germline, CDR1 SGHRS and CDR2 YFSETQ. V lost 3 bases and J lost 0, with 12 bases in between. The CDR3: CASSSNSFMNTEAFF. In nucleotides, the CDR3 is TGCGCCAGCAGCTCAAACAGCTTCATGAACACTGAAGCTTTCTTT.

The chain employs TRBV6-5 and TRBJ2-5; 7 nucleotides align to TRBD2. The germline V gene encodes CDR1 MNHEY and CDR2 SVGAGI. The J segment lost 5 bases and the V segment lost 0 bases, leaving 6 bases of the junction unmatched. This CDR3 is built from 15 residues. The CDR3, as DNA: TGTGCCAGCAGTTACTCGATCGGGGGAGGGGAGACCCAGTACTTC. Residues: CASSYSIGGGETQYF.

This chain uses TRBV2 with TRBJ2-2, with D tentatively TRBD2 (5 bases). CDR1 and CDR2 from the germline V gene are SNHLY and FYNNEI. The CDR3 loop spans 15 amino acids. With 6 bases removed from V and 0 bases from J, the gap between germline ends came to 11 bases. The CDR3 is CASSWEKANTGELFF. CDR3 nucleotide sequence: TGTGCCAGCAGCTGGGAGAAAGCGAACACCGGGGAGCTGTTTTTT.

CDR3: CASSANRDWTYEQYF. Written as DNA, the CDR3 is TGTGCCAGCAGTGCCAACCGGGACTGGACCTACGAGCAGTACTTC. V usage is TRBV25-1 and J usage is TRBJ2-7; D is perhaps TRBD2 (6 bases). V was clipped by 4 bases and J by 2 bases, with 15 bases between them. This CDR3 comprises 15 residues. Germline V gives CDR1 MGHDK, CDR2 SYGVNS.

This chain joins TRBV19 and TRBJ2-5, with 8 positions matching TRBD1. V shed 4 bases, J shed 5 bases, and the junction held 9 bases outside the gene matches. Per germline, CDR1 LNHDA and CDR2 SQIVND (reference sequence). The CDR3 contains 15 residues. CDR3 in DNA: TGTGCCAGTAGTAGGGACAGGTCAAATGATGAGACCCAGTACTTC. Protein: CASSRDRSNDETQYF.

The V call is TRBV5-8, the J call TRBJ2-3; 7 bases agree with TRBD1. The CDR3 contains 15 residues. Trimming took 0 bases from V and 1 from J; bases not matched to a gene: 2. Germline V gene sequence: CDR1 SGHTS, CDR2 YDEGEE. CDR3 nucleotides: TGTGCCAGCAGCTTGGAGGGGGCCGGCACAGATACGCAGTATTTT. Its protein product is CASSLEGAGTDTQYF.

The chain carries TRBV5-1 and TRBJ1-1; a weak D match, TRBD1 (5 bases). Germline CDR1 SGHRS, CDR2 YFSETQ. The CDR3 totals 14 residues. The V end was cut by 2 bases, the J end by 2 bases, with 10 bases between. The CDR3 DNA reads TGCGCCAGCAGCTTCCGGGACCGAAACACTGAAGCTTTCTTT. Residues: CASSFRDRNTEAFF.

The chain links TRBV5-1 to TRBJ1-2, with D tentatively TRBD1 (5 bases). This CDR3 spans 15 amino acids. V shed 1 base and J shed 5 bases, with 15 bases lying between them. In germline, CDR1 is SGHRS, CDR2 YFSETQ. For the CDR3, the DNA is TGCGCCAGCAGCTTGATCCCTGGGGGAGAATATGGCTACACCTTC. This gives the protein CASSLIPGGEYGYTF. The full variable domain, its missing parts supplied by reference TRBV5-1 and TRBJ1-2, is KAGVTQTPRYLIKTRGQQVTLSCSPISGHRSVSWYQQTPGQGLQFLFEYFSETQRNKGNFPGRFSGRQFSNSRSEMNVSTLELGDSALYLCASSLIPGGEYGYTFGSGTRLTVV.

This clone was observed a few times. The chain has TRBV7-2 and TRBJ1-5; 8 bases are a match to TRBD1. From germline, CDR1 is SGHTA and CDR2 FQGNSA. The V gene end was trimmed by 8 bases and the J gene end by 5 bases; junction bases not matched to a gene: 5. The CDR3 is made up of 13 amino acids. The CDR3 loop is CASGGTGYQPQHF. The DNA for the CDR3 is TGTGCCAGCGGCGGGACAGGTTATCAGCCCCAGCATTTT.

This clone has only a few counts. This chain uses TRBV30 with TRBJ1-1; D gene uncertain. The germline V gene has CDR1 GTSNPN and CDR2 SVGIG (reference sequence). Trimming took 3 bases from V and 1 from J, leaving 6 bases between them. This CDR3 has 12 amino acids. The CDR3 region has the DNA TGTGCCTGGAGCTCACAGAACACTGAAGCTTTCTTT. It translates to CAWSSQNTEAFF.

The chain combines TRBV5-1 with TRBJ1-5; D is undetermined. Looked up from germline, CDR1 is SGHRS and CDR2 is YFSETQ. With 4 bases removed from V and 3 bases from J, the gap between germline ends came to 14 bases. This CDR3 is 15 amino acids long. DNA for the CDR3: TGCGCCAGCAGCCAGGATTCAGGTTTCAATCAGCCCCAGCATTTT. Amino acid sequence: CASSQDSGFNQPQHF.